This passage covers 20 T cell receptor beta chains from one sample sequenced in a study of beta chain features in type 1 diabetes. Study-level findings and limits: Patients with Type 1 diabetes showed moderately but significantly shorter TCRB CDR3s in all four CD4+ subsets.

Expressed TCRB transcripts were sequenced because the entire RNA isolate underwent reverse transcription. The assay was immunoSEQ multiplex PCR, and TCRdb's table has in-frame clones only and misses some. The table lists 500,000 to 850,000 clones, 11% to 15% of them singletons. Their cognate antigens are unknown. Sequences were obtained from naive CD4+ T cells from blood. The receptors originated from a man aged 18 to 29 with type 1 diabetes.

This rearrangement joins TRBV4-1 to TRBJ2-3; D gene ambiguous. The V gene's germline CDR1 is MGHRA and CDR2 YSYEKL. The V end lost 8 bases, the J end lost 6 bases, and 15 bases lay between the germline ends. The CDR3 extends over 13 amino acids. CDR3 nucleotide sequence: TGCGCCAGCTCGGTTCGCCTCGGGGATACGCAGTATTTT. This sequence encodes CASSVRLGDTQYF.

This clone was found a few times. The rearrangement joins TRBV29-1 to TRBJ1-1, with D hard to call. The CDR3 length is 13 residues. In germline, CDR1 is SQVTM, CDR2 ANQGSEA. Trimming took 3 bases from V and 11 from J, leaving 19 bases between them. DNA of the CDR3: TGCAGCGTTGAGAGGGAGTCTAAAATGGGGGCTTTCTTT. It yields the protein CSVERESKMGAFF.

This rearrangement joins TRBV5-4 to TRBJ2-3, with 12 bases identical to TRBD2. Germline assignment: CDR1 SGHNT and CDR2 YYREEE (reference sequence). V was clipped by 0 bases and J by 1 base; unmatched bases: 3. The CDR3 is 17 amino acids. In nucleotides, the CDR3 is TGTGCCAGCAGCTTGGCTAGCGGGGGGGCCGGCACAGATACGCAGTATTTT. Protein: CASSLASGGAGTDTQYF.

This clone was found a few times. Other DNA sequences of this sample code for an identical CDR3. The rearrangement links TRBV7-9 to TRBJ2-3; D call uncertain. Deletions cut 2 bases from V and 2 bases from J, with 2 bases between. Germline CDR1 SEHNR, CDR2 FQNEAQ (reference sequence). There are 12 residues in the CDR3. CDR3 bases: TGTGCCAGCAGCTTACCCACAGATACGCAGTATTTT. It specifies CASSLPTDTQYF. Complete variable domain (other parts from reference TRBV7-9 and TRBJ2-3): DTGVSQNPRHKITKRGQNVTFRCDPISEHNRLYWYRQTLGQGPEFLTYFQNEAQLEKSRLLSDRFSAERPKGSFSTLEIQRTEQGDSAMYLCASSLPTDTQYFGPGTRLTVL.

This clone was seen once. V and J are TRBV27 and TRBJ1-2; possibly TRBD1 for D (6 bases). Looked up from germline, CDR1 is MNHEY and CDR2 is SMNVEV (reference sequence). Between the trimmed V and J ends, which lost 1 base and 6 bases, there was a span of 15 bases. CDR3 length: 15 residues. CDR3 bases: TGTGCCAGCAGTTTATTCCGGGGGGCGCTTAATGGCTACACCTTC. Protein sequence: CASSLFRGALNGYTF.

This clone was observed a handful of times. This chain connects TRBV7-9 to TRBJ2-5; D might be TRBD1 (5 bases). The CDR3 is 14 residues long. Germline V gives CDR1 SEHNR, CDR2 FQNEAQ (reference sequence). V dropped 3 bases and J dropped 2 bases, with 10 bases sitting between them. The CDR3: CASSFETAQETQYF. In DNA, the CDR3 is TGTGCCAGCAGCTTCGAGACAGCTCAAGAGACCCAGTACTTC.

For the CDR3, the DNA is TGTGCCTGGAGTCTCTACGGGCACCCTTATAGCAGCTCCTACAATGAGCAGTTCTTC. Translating gives CAWSLYGHPYSSSYNEQFF. The chain joins TRBV30 to TRBJ2-1; D is uncertain. The germline V and J ends were trimmed by 2 bases and 0 bases, with 23 bases remaining between them. This CDR3 comprises 19 residues. CDR1 and CDR2 from the germline V gene are GTSNPN and SVGIG (reference sequence). Full variable domain (missing parts from reference TRBV30 and TRBJ2-1): SQTIHQWPATLVQPVGSPLSLECTVEGTSNPNLYWYRQAAGRGLQLLFYSVGIGQISSEVPQNLSASRPQDRQFILSSKKLLLSDSGFYLCAWSLYGHPYSSSYNEQFFGPGTRLTVL.

The table lists this clone with a few counts. The rearrangement links TRBV7-2 to TRBJ1-2; D gene ambiguous. The V end was cut by 5 bases, the J end by 2 bases, with 6 bases between. This CDR3 is built from 12 residues. The germline CDR1 and CDR2 sequences are SGHTA and FQGNSA. The CDR3, as DNA: TGTGCCAGCAGCACAGAAAACTATGGCTACACCTTC. Its translation is CASSTENYGYTF.

The chain has TRBV7-3 and TRBJ2-3, with D unresolved. V was cut by 3 bases and J by 2 bases, with 9 bases left in between. In germline, CDR1 is SGHTA, CDR2 FQGTGA. The CDR3 loop spans 14 amino acids. This chain's CDR3 is CASSFSLPTDTQYF. CDR3 sequence (DNA): TGTGCCAGCAGCTTCTCTCTACCCACAGATACGCAGTATTTT.

The V call is TRBV25-1, the J call TRBJ1-2; no reliable D call. The germline CDR1 and CDR2 sequences are MGHDK and SYGVNS. This CDR3 has 13 residues. V lost 6 bases, J lost 3 bases, and 11 bases lay in between. This CDR3 is CASRKDGHYGYTF. The DNA for the CDR3 is TGTGCCAGCAGAAAAGACGGGCACTATGGCTACACCTTC.

With respect to this clone: A junction end diverges from the germline sequence, so it may reflect a read error. This CDR3 is CASTYHRVPGNTIYF. CDR3 sequence (DNA): TGTGCCAGCACTTACCACAGGGTGCCTGGAAACACCATATATTTT. The V and J genes are TRBV6-6 and TRBJ1-3; weak D call: TRBD1 (6 bases). Germline V gene sequence: CDR1 MNHNY, CDR2 SVGAGI (reference sequence). The CDR3 extends over 15 amino acids.

The gene calls are TRBV29-1 and TRBJ2-3, with 7 bases aligning to TRBD2. The CDR3 covers 14 residues. Trimming cost V 6 bases and J 2 bases; bases outside gene matches: 8. Germline lookup yields CDR1 SQVTM and CDR2 ANQGSEA. CDR3 amino acids: CSVGLVSSTDTQYF. Here the CDR3 DNA reads TGCAGCGTCGGACTAGTTTCATCCACAGATACGCAGTATTTT.

In the case of this clone: Within the sample, other DNA sequences also encode this same CDR3. This chain joins TRBV7-9 and TRBJ1-1, with 9 bases fitting TRBD1. Trimming removed 4 bases from V and 1 base from J; junction bases left unmatched: 1. Germline V gives CDR1 SEHNR, CDR2 FQNEAQ (reference sequence). The CDR3 extends over 14 amino acids. CDR3 nucleotides: TGTGCCAGCAGCTCGGGACAGGGGAACACTGAAGCTTTCTTT. Its protein is CASSSGQGNTEAFF. Combining the CDR3 with reference TRBV7-9 and TRBJ1-1 gives the whole variable domain DTGVSQNPRHKITKRGQNVTFRCDPISEHNRLYWYRQTLGQGPEFLTYFQNEAQLEKSRLLSDRFSAERPKGSFSTLEIQRTEQGDSAMYLCASSSGQGNTEAFFGQGTRLTVV.

This clone has only a few counts. The V call is TRBV29-1, the J call TRBJ2-3; 7 nucleotides align to TRBD1. From germline, CDR1 is SQVTM and CDR2 ANQGSEA. The CDR3 extends over 15 amino acids. Trimming cost V 3 bases and J 2 bases; bases outside gene matches: 8. CDR3 in amino acids: CSVEYRGYYTDTQYF. In DNA form, the CDR3 reads TGCAGCGTTGAGTACAGGGGATATTACACAGATACGCAGTATTTT.

This clone was counted a few times. This chain connects TRBV4-3 to TRBJ1-2; TRBD1 might be the D (5 bases). The CDR3 covers 13 residues. Germline V gives CDR1 LGHNA, CDR2 YSLEER. V was pared by 3 bases and J by 5 bases, with 10 bases between. CDR3 coding DNA: TGCGCCAGCAGCCAGCAGTGGGGGTATGGCTACACCTTC. This sequence encodes CASSQQWGYGYTF.

This clone was detected only a few times. J is TRBJ1-1 and V is TRBV7-9, with TRBD1 as a possible D gene (6 bases). The germline V and J ends were trimmed by 3 bases and 6 bases, with 14 bases remaining between them. This CDR3 region has 14 residues. In germline, CDR1 is SEHNR, CDR2 FQNEAQ (reference sequence). CDR3 in amino acids: CASSFHGRGAEAFF. The CDR3 DNA sequence: TGTGCCAGCAGCTTCCATGGCAGGGGCGCTGAAGCTTTCTTT.

The chain employs TRBV7-9 and TRBJ2-3; no clear D gene. V was cut by 1 base and J by 2 bases, with 7 bases left in between. The CDR3 loop spans 14 amino acids. Germline V gene data show CDR1 as SEHNR and CDR2 as FQNEAQ (reference sequence). CDR3 sequence reads: CASSLVGSTDTQYF. CDR3 bases: TGTGCCAGCAGCTTAGTTGGCTCCACAGATACGCAGTATTTT.

This chain joins TRBV10-3 and TRBJ1-2; no reliable D call. The germline gives CDR1 ENHRY, CDR2 SYGVKD. The CDR3 has 12 amino acids. V was pared by 3 bases and J by 4 bases, with 6 bases between. The CDR3, as DNA: TGTGCCATCAGTGATATGGGCTATGGCTACACCTTC. Translating gives CAISDMGYGYTF.

Remarks on this clone: One junction end disagrees with the germline gene, perhaps due to a read error. The rearrangement joins TRBV10-3 to TRBJ2-6; 7 nucleotides match TRBD1. The CDR3 contains 15 residues. CDR1 ENHRY and CDR2 SYGVKD come from the germline V gene. DNA for the CDR3: TGTGCCATAAGGGACAGCCTCTCTGGGGCCAACGCCCTGACTTTC. This codes for CAIRDSLSGANALTF.

V gene TRBV18 combines with J gene TRBJ1-1, with 8 bases identical to TRBD1. Trimming at V came to 6 bases and at J to 11 bases, leaving 11 bases not matched to a gene. The V gene's germline CDR1 is KGHSH and CDR2 LQKENI. The CDR3 length is 13 residues. CDR3 region: CASSVDRVDDAFF. CDR3 DNA sequence: TGTGCCAGCTCGGTGGACAGGGTGGATGATGCTTTCTTT.